What follows is one TCR beta chain and its context. Sequenced by immunoSEQ multiplex PCR; TCRdb stores in-frame clones only, minus some. This table has about 2.4 million clones, approximately 93% appearing once. The data were taken from a study of shared clonotypes between healthy human individuals. The source is a man aged 18 to 30 in good health. Some clones in this sample may be carry-over from other donors' samples. The sample was naive CD4+ T cells from PBMCs. Subset: CD45RA+ positively selected.

CDR3 region: CASSLGGLRDPANEQFF. The CDR3 coding sequence is TGCGCCAGCAGCTTGGGGGGCCTGAGGGACCCAGCCAATGAGCAGTTCTTC. The chain uses TRBV5-1 and TRBJ2-1; tentatively, D is TRBD1 or TRBD2 (5 bases each). Trimming left V 0 bases short and J 6 bases short, with 19 bases between. The CDR3 has 17 residues. Germline lookup yields CDR1 SGHRS and CDR2 YFSETQ.